This TCR beta chain was captured in a study of Graves' ophthalmopathy and Graves' hyperthyroidism. This CDR3 spans 16 amino acids. CDR1 and CDR2 from the germline V gene are SGHTA and FQGNSA. Of note for this clonotype: The junction departs from the called germline gene at one end, perhaps through a read error.

Researchers took RNA transcripts and amplified TCR beta CDR3 regions from them. A first-round RT-PCR used HTBI primers, followed by a second-round multiplex PCR. TCRdb itself ran the multiplex PCR reads through MiXCR, one entry per CDR3 protein. The sample records some 750,000 distinct CDR3 sequences, around 40% being singletons. This chain joins TRBV7-2 and TRBJ1-4; D is unclear. Input material: peripheral blood. This TCR came from an adult man with Graves' ophthalmopathy. This CDR3 is CASRLTRAVENEKPFF. The CDR3 nucleotides are TGTGCCAGCAGGCTAACTAGGGCTGTGGAGAATGAAAAACCGTTTTTT.